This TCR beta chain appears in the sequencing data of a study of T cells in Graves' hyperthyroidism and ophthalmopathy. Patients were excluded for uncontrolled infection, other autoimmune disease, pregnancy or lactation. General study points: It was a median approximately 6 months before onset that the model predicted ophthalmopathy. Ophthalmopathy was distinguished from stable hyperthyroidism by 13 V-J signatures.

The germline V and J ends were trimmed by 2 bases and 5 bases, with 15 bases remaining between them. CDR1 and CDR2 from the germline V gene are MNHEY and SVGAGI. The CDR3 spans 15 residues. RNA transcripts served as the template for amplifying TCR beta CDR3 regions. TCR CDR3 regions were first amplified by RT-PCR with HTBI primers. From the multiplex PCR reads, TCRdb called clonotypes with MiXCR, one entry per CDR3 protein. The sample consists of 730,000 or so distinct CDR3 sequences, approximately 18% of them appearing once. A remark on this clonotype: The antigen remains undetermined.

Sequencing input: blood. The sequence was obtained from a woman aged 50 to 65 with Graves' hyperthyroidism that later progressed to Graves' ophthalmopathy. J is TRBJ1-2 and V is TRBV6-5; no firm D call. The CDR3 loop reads CASSYDGGDRYGYTF. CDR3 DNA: TGTGCCAGCAGTTACGATGGAGGTGATCGGTATGGCTACACCTTC.